This T cell receptor (beta chain) was captured by sequencing in a study of T cell responses to AZD1222 COVID-19 vaccine. Across the whole study: Pooled in the analysis were second doses at about 4 or about 12 weeks. Study-level results: Nearly half of spike-specific TCRs reportedly go after variant regions that carry no mutations. Without day 14 samples, only post-peak T cell repertoires were studied. Mostly white British, mostly female donors; authors suggested clonal diversity may be underestimated.

Repertoires were generated with immunoSEQ multiplex PCR, while TCRdb's copy carries only in-frame clones and drops some. Among 100,000 to 120,000 clones listed, 88% were seen once. The CDR3 is 13 residues long. V was pared by 2 bases and J by 7 bases, with 8 bases between. To note about this clone: Antigen specificity is unknown.

The receptor was isolated from an adult in good health. The rearrangement uses TRBV12-3 or TRBV12-4 and TRBJ1-4; D is unclear. This material consisted of peripheral blood, taken on day 0 of AZD1222 vaccination. CDR3 sequence reads: CASSLRWGEKLFF. For the CDR3, the DNA is TGTGCCAGCAGTTTAAGGTGGGGTGAAAAACTGTTTTTT.